The T cell receptor beta chain described here comes from a study of cytomegalovirus exposure and HLA in healthy donors. Study in general: Findings of an earlier analysis included around 100 million unique TCR beta sequences from some 190 million T cells. Findings and caveats of the study: In a later analysis, specific HLA alleles were associated with around 17,000 TCR beta sequences at a 0.05 false discovery rate. Sequencing had likely introduced a cluster of highly shared sequence variants as an artifact. Specificity of a few CMV-associated chains for CMV antigens was verified in vitro.

V gave up 1 base and J gave up 7 bases, with 16 bases separating them. CDR3 length: 15 residues. Germline CDR1 and CDR2: MNHEY and SVGAGI. With respect to this clone: What it binds is unknown.

The PCR employed 60 Vbeta primers together with 13 Jbeta primers. Using immunoSEQ multiplex PCR, the repertoire was profiled, and TCRdb retains in-frame clones only, with some absent. The data contain under 90,000 clones, less than 85% of them singletons. The source material was PBMCs. This receptor was taken from a woman aged 50 to 60 in good health and CMV-seropositive. V gene TRBV6-5 combines with J gene TRBJ2-5, with a possible D match to TRBD1 (5 bases). The CDR3 loop reads CASSYWGPDQRTQYF. The CDR3 DNA follows: TGTGCCAGCAGTTACTGGGGCCCAGACCAGAGGACCCAGTACTTC.